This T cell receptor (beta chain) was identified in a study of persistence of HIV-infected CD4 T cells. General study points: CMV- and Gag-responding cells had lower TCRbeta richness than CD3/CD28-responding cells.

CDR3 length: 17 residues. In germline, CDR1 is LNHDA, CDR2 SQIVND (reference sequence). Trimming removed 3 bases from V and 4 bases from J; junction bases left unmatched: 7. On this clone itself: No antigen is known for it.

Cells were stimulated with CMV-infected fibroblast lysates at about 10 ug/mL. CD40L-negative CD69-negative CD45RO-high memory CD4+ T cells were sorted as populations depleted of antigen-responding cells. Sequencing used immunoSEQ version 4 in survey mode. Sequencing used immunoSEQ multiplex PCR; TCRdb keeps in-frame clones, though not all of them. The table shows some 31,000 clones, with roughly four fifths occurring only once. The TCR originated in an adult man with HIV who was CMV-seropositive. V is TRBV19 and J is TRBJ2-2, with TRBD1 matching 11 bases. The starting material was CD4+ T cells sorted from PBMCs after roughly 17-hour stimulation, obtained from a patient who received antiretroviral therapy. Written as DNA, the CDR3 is TGTGCCAGTAGTATTAAAGGGACAGGGGGTTTCACCGGGGAGCTGTTTTTT. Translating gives CASSIKGTGGFTGELFF.